One T cell receptor beta chain is described in this entry. Repertoires were generated with immunoSEQ multiplex PCR, while TCRdb's copy carries only in-frame clones and drops some. The sample gives hundreds of thousands of clones, approximately 79% of which show up once; approximately 1.8% is in the top ten. These data are taken from a study of shared clonotypes between healthy human individuals. For the study at large: Per-donor plates numbered three CD4 naive, three CD4 memory, two CD8 naive and one CD8 memory.

CDR1 is LNHDA, CDR2 SQIVND, per germline (reference sequence). CDR3 length: 13 amino acids. Sequenced: memory CD4+ T cells sorted from blood. Subset in this sample: CD45RA-negative fraction. The source of this sequence is a woman in her thirties in good health. This chain links TRBV19 with TRBJ2-5; D perhaps matches TRBD1 (6 bases). The closer fit of TRBJ2-7 to the DNA end suggests the J call may be wrong. The CDR3 here is CASSRQESYEQYF. Written as DNA, the CDR3 is TGTGCCAGTAGCCGACAGGAGTCGTACGAGCAGTACTTC.